The next 28 T cell receptor beta chains were all read from a single sample in a study of blood T cell repertoires in COVID-19 (dated by TCRdb to about 2020). Receptor amplification or capture employed the immunoSEQ multiplex PCR assay. Here the immuneACCESS table is served through TCRdb, limited to in-frame sequences with V and J called. Missing clones are a known gap in these copies; in checked studies unresolved V genes cover under half, and the rest lacks a known reason. The sample profile shows about 290,000 clones; under 90% of them were found once. The ten largest clonotypes hold approximately 12% of the sample. The specimen sequenced was peripheral blood. The receptor set was obtained from a young woman with COVID-19, enrolled during active disease.

V gene TRBV28 combines with J gene TRBJ1-5, with D unclear. Per the germline V gene, CDR1 is MDHEN and CDR2 is SYDVKM. The CDR3 runs to 14 residues. The V gene lost 7 bases and the J gene lost 5 bases, with 15 bases spanning the gap. CDR3 amino acids: CASTAFGRYQPQHF. DNA of the CDR3: TGTGCCAGCACCGCCTTCGGCAGGTATCAGCCCCAGCATTTT.

This chain links TRBV5-4 with TRBJ2-4, with D possibly TRBD1 on 6 matching bases. There are 15 residues in the CDR3. Germline V gene sequence: CDR1 SGHNT, CDR2 YYREEE (reference sequence). Trimming left V 4 bases short and J 0 bases short, with 11 bases between. The CDR3 DNA reads as TGTGCCAGCAGCCACAGGGACAAAGCCAAAAACATTCAGTACTTC. Translated, it gives CASSHRDKAKNIQYF.

This sequence joins TRBV28 and TRBJ2-3; D possibly corresponds to TRBD1 (6 bases). Trimming pared 3 bases from V and 4 bases from J, leaving 11 bases between. Germline V gene lookup returns CDR1 MDHEN and CDR2 SYDVKM. The CDR3 is 14 amino acids. CDR3 protein: CASSFSGGSDTQYF. DNA of the CDR3: TGTGCCAGCAGTTTTTCTGGGGGCTCAGATACGCAGTATTTT.

V and J are TRBV19 and TRBJ2-6; 10 bases are a match to TRBD2. This CDR3 contains 21 residues. The J segment lost 3 bases and the V segment lost 8 bases, leaving 22 bases of the junction unmatched. Germline V gene sequence: CDR1 LNHDA, CDR2 SQIVND (reference sequence). The CDR3 DNA is TGTGCCAGTTATCAGCAGTCCCCGGGGACTAGCGTTCTTTATGGGGCCAACGTCCTGACTTTC. It specifies CASYQQSPGTSVLYGANVLTF.

The chain is built from TRBV3-1 (or the pseudogene TRBV3-2) and TRBJ1-1; D remains unclear. Trimming left V 8 bases short and J 4 bases short, with 17 bases between. The CDR3 has 14 residues. CDR1 and CDR2 from the germline V gene are LGHDT and YNNKEL (reference sequence). CDR3 in DNA: TGTGCCAGCGCAGAGGGAGTGGAGGGCACTGAAGCTTTCTTT. Translating it yields CASAEGVEGTEAFF.

The chain couples TRBV5-4 to TRBJ1-4; D gene ambiguous. Germline V gives CDR1 SGHNT, CDR2 YYREEE (reference sequence). The CDR3 spans 15 residues. V was cut by 7 bases and J by 5 bases, with 18 bases left in between. The CDR3 sequence is CASGPWNSGNEKLFF. The CDR3 DNA follows: TGTGCCAGCGGGCCGTGGAACAGCGGGAATGAAAAACTGTTTTTT.

The V gene is TRBV2, the J gene TRBJ1-5; no clear D gene. V gave up 6 bases and J gave up 0 bases, with 12 bases separating them. The germline gives CDR1 SNHLY, CDR2 FYNNEI. This CDR3 is built from 15 residues. The DNA of the CDR3 is TGTGCCAGCAGGAAACAGTTTGATAGCAATCAGCCCCAGCATTTT. It is translated as CASRKQFDSNQPQHF.

The chain joins TRBV6-5 to TRBJ1-5; 8 bases fit TRBD1. This CDR3 region has 15 residues. Looked up from germline, CDR1 is MNHEY and CDR2 is SVGAGI. Trimming removed 5 bases from V and 7 bases from J; junction bases left unmatched: 10. The CDR3 loop is CASSPRGQGRQPQHF. The CDR3 bases are TGTGCCAGCAGTCCTCGTGGACAGGGTAGACAGCCCCAGCATTTT.

Notes on this clone: Sequence at one end of the junction differs from germline and may be a read error. The CDR3 spells CASSLTGGTVHF. The CDR3, as DNA: TGTGCCAGCAGTTTAACCGGCGGGACAGTGCATTTT. This chain links TRBV28 with TRBJ1-3; 7 positions agree with TRBD1. Germline V gene data show CDR1 as MDHEN and CDR2 as SYDVKM. There are 12 residues in the CDR3.

The rearrangement joins TRBV25-1 to TRBJ2-7; 7 nucleotides line up with TRBD2. CDR3 length equals 15 residues. Germline loops: CDR1 MGHDK, CDR2 SYGVNS. V shed 2 bases, J shed 3 bases, and the junction held 7 bases outside the gene matches. CDR3 nucleotide sequence: TGTGCCAGCAGTGAACTGGGAGGGATAGGCTACGAGCAGTACTTC. Its protein product is CASSELGGIGYEQYF.

This rearrangement joins TRBV5-1 to TRBJ2-2, with 10 bases aligning to TRBD2. The CDR3 is 18 amino acids. CDR1 and CDR2 (germline): SGHRS, YFSETQ. V was clipped by 0 bases and J by 4 bases; unmatched bases: 9. The CDR3 sequence: CASSLEGSGLAFTGELFF. CDR3 sequence (DNA): TGCGCCAGCAGCTTGGAGGGCTCGGGACTAGCGTTCACCGGGGAGCTGTTTTTT.

This sequence joins TRBV5-1 and TRBJ2-3; perhaps TRBD1 as D (6 bases). Germline V lookup: CDR1 SGHRS, CDR2 YFSETQ. V was trimmed by 4 bases and J by 5 bases, leaving 8 bases between them. The CDR3 sequence is 12 residues long. The CDR3, as DNA: TGCGCCAGCAGCCAGGACAGAGATACGCAGTATTTT. Translation gives CASSQDRDTQYF.

The chain combines TRBV28 with TRBJ2-2; 11 bases line up with TRBD2. Unmatched junction bases numbered 16, after V lost 7 bases and J lost 15 bases. CDR3 length: 15 residues. Germline-derived CDR1 and CDR2 are MDHEN and SYDVKM. The CDR3 nucleotides are TGTGCCAGCACCACCCATCTAGCGGGGGGCCGGAGGGTGTTTTTT. This encodes CASTTHLAGGRRVFF. The full variable domain, with the rest looked up from reference TRBV28 and TRBJ2-2, is DVKVTQSSRYLVKRTGEKVFLECVQDMDHENMFWYRQDPGLGLRLIYFSYDVKMKEKGDIPEGYSVSREKKERFSLILESASTNQTSMYLCASTTHLAGGRRVFFGEGSRLTVL.

This chain connects TRBV18 to TRBJ2-3, with 9 bases aligning to TRBD2. J lost 1 base, V lost 2 bases, and 1 base had no gene match. The CDR3 extends over 15 amino acids. Germline CDR1 is KGHSH and CDR2 is LQKENI. This CDR3 is CASSPRLAGTDTQYF. CDR3 nucleotide sequence: TGTGCCAGCTCACCAAGACTAGCGGGCACAGATACGCAGTATTTT.

To note about this clone: The sample holds other DNA sequences that translate to the same CDR3. J is TRBJ1-5 and V is TRBV19; 7 nucleotides align to TRBD1. Germline V lookup: CDR1 LNHDA, CDR2 SQIVND (reference sequence). There are 16 residues in the CDR3. The V gene end was trimmed by 2 bases and the J gene end by 5 bases; junction bases not matched to a gene: 9. This CDR3 reads CASSISPKTGYQPQHF. The CDR3 nucleotides are TGTGCCAGTAGTATATCCCCGAAGACAGGGTATCAGCCCCAGCATTTT. Together with reference TRBV19 and TRBJ1-5, the CDR3 gives the full variable domain: DGGITQSPKYLFRKEGQNVTLSCEQNLNHDAMYWYRQDPGQGLRLIYYSQIVNDFQKGDIAEGYSVSREKKESFPLTVTSAQKNPTAFYLCASSISPKTGYQPQHFGDGTRLSIL.

V gene TRBV6-4 combines with J gene TRBJ2-6; D ambiguous. Looked up from germline, CDR1 is MRHNA and CDR2 is SNTAGT. The length of the CDR3 is 16 residues. V lost 4 bases, J lost 0 bases, and 10 bases lay in between. In nucleotides, the CDR3 is TGTGCCAGCAGTGCGATAGCTAACTCTGGGGCCAACGTCCTGACTTTC. Protein sequence: CASSAIANSGANVLTF.

This chain joins TRBV10-1 and TRBJ2-3, with 11 bases identical to TRBD2. The CDR3 has 15 amino acids. CDR1 and CDR2 (germline): WNHNN, SYGVQD (reference sequence). J was trimmed by 3 bases and V by 9 bases; bases with no gene match: 8. The CDR3 coding sequence is TGCGCCAGTACCCCGGGACTAGCGGATACAGATACGCAGTATTTT. Its protein product is CASTPGLADTDTQYF.

The chain couples TRBV19 to TRBJ1-2; D possibly corresponds to TRBD1 (6 bases). CDR1 LNHDA and CDR2 SQIVND come from the germline V gene (reference sequence). This CDR3 has 13 amino acids. The V end was cut by 7 bases, the J end by 7 bases, with 16 bases between. For the CDR3, the DNA is TGTGCCAGTACCACAATGCAGGGGCTTGGCTACACCTTC. This translates into CASTTMQGLGYTF.

V is TRBV6-5 and J is TRBJ1-6; D not certain. CDR3 length equals 12 residues. Per germline, CDR1 MNHEY and CDR2 SVGAGI. Trimming cost V 5 bases and J 8 bases, with 7 bases left between them. The CDR3 sequence: CASSPSYSPLHF. DNA for the CDR3: TGTGCCAGCAGTCCGAGCTATTCACCCCTCCACTTT.

The CDR3 here is CATSDGQGVRQYF. The CDR3 nucleotides read TGTGCCACCAGTGATGGACAGGGTGTTCGGCAGTACTTC. This chain uses TRBV24-1 with TRBJ2-7, with 8 bases fitting TRBD1. Trimming took 3 bases from V and 9 from J; bases not matched to a gene: 6. CDR1 KGHDR and CDR2 SFDVKD come from the germline V gene. This CDR3 comprises 13 residues.

The rearrangement links TRBV29-1 to TRBJ2-5; 7 bases line up with TRBD1. Germline assignment: CDR1 SQVTM and CDR2 ANQGSEA. The CDR3 covers 12 residues. J was trimmed by 4 bases and V by 7 bases; bases with no gene match: 6. The chain's CDR3 is CSANRGSETQYF. The CDR3 DNA follows: TGCAGCGCGAACAGGGGCTCAGAGACCCAGTACTTC.

This chain uses TRBV6-5 with TRBJ2-1, with a weak D call TRBD2 (6 bases). V was clipped by 2 bases and J by 7 bases, with 15 bases between them. Germline V gene data show CDR1 as MNHEY and CDR2 as SVGAGI. CDR3 length: 15 residues. The CDR3 DNA follows: TGTGCCAGCAGTTACGGAGAGGAGGGTTGGAATGAGCAGTTCTTC. It yields the protein CASSYGEEGWNEQFF.

The chain links TRBV6-5 to TRBJ1-2; a weak D match, TRBD1 (6 bases). Germline values: CDR1 MNHEY, CDR2 SVGAGI. The CDR3 totals 16 residues. V lost 0 bases and J 4 bases, leaving 15 bases between the germline ends. The CDR3 region is CASSYSIITGSYGYTF. In nucleotides, the CDR3 is TGTGCCAGCAGTTACTCGATTATCACAGGGTCCTATGGCTACACCTTC.

In this sample, this clone turned up once. The chain recombines TRBV19 with TRBJ2-5, with D tentatively TRBD2 (6 bases). In germline, CDR1 is LNHDA, CDR2 SQIVND (reference sequence). The CDR3 sequence is 12 residues long. Trimming cost V 5 bases and J 5 bases, with 9 bases left between them. The CDR3 sequence is CASSYAGETQYF. Here the CDR3 DNA reads TGTGCCAGTAGTTATGCGGGGGAGACCCAGTACTTC.

V usage is TRBV5-1 and J usage is TRBJ1-1; no reliable D call. CDR1 SGHRS and CDR2 YFSETQ come from the germline V gene. The CDR3 sequence is 13 residues long. V lost 3 bases and J lost 0, with 6 bases in between. The CDR3 region is CASSSPMNTEAFF. Here the CDR3 DNA reads TGCGCCAGCAGCTCCCCTATGAACACTGAAGCTTTCTTT.

This CDR3 is CASSQRRGSYEQYF. CDR3 nucleotides: TGTGCCAGCAGTCAGCGGCGGGGCTCCTACGAGCAGTACTTC. The chain links TRBV2 to TRBJ2-7; a weak D match, TRBD2 (6 bases). Between the trimmed V and J ends, which lost 5 bases and 0 bases, there was a span of 11 bases. Germline assignment: CDR1 SNHLY and CDR2 FYNNEI. The CDR3 consists of 14 residues.

The genes are TRBV14 and TRBJ1-1; 11 positions agree with TRBD1. V lost 3 bases and J lost 3; bases outside the gene matches: 9. CDR1 SGHDN and CDR2 FVKESK come from the germline V gene. The CDR3 sequence is 17 residues long. This CDR3 is CASSHPWDRGKHTEAFF. Written as DNA, the CDR3 is TGTGCCAGCAGCCATCCCTGGGACAGGGGGAAACACACTGAAGCTTTCTTT.

This sequence joins TRBV5-1 and TRBJ2-3; TRBD2 matches 7 bases. Per germline, CDR1 SGHRS and CDR2 YFSETQ. The CDR3 runs to 16 residues. After removal of 4 bases from V and 0 bases from J, the junction contained 8 bases not matched to a gene. CDR3 amino acids: CASSDERRGSTDTQYF. The CDR3 DNA reads as TGCGCCAGCAGCGACGAAAGGCGGGGGAGCACAGATACGCAGTATTTT.